This T cell receptor beta chain was obtained from a study of blood T cell repertoires in COVID-19. About the study: Specimens from acute and convalescent COVID-19 originated in the United States, Italy and Spain. PBMCs, B-cell-depleted T cells, or T cells provided the cDNA or gDNA that made up the material.

Authors' analysis steps: Amplification from reference gene primers served as the basis for estimated nucleated cell counts. The data were produced by immunoSEQ multiplex PCR, yet TCRdb's version contains in-frame clones alone and is incomplete. V, J and clone size are those of that table, while D and trimming were read from the DNA. The repertoire consists of tens of thousands of clones, with roughly 77% occurring once and the leading ten covering around 0.91%. This CDR3 comprises 14 residues. Trimming stripped 0 bases from V and 9 bases from J, with 10 bases between. From germline, CDR1 is SGDLS and CDR2 YYNGEE.

The chain carries TRBV9 and TRBJ1-6; D uncertain. The receptor comes from a woman between 65 and 79 years old with acute or convalescent COVID-19. Sequencing was carried out using peripheral blood. Here the CDR3 DNA reads TGTGCCAGCAGCGTAGGTGGAGAAAGTTCACCCCTCCACTTT. It yields the protein CASSVGGESSPLHF.